This T cell receptor (beta chain) was identified in a study of cytomegalovirus exposure and HLA in healthy donors. The study, taken as a whole, reports: As a later analysis showed, a missense DCLRE1C variant was linked to trimming of TCR beta V- and J-genes.

Though nominally healthy at sampling, donors likely had unrecorded immune exposures. To note about this clone: Its cognate antigen is unknown.

Primers included in the PCR were 60 Vbeta and 13 Jbeta primers. Here immunoSEQ multiplex PCR was the method, and the copy in TCRdb shows in-frame clones only, minus some. Here the sample spans over 100,000 clones, around 63% being singletons. With V trimmed by 4 bases and J by 8 bases, 7 bases remained unmatched. The CDR3 totals 15 residues. Germline lookup yields CDR1 SNHLY and CDR2 FYNNEI. This sequence joins TRBV2 and TRBJ1-6; TRBD1 matches at 8 bases. The TCR sequence derives from a human donor in good health. The specimen sequenced was PBMCs. In nucleotides, the CDR3 is TGTGCCAGCAGTGGGTGGACAGGGCCGGATTCACCCCTCCACTTT. Translated: CASSGWTGPDSPLHF.